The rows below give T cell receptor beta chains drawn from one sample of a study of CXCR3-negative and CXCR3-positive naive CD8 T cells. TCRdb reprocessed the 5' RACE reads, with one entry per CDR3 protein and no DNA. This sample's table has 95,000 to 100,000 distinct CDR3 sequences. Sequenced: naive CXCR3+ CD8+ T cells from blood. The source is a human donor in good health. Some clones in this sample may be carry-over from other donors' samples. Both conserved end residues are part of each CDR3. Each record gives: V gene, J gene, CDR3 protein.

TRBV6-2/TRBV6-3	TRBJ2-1	CASSYVMGRGMGYEQFF
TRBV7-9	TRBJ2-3	CASSRGYTDTQYF
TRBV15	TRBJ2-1	CATSTMRGAHNEQFF
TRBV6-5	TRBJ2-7	CASSYPGTELYEQYF
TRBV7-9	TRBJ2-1	CASSETSGYSYNEQFF
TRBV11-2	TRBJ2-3	CASSRPRERTSGQRGLTDTQYF
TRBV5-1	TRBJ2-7	CASSLQGVPGTIANEQYF
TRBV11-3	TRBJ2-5	CASSGDREDQETQYF
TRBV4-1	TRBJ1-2	CASSQEQADNYGYTF
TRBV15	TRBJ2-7	CATSRDVGQASDEQYF
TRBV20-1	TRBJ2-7	CSARALGHYEQYF
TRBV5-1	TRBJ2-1	CASSLYGAAFEEQFF
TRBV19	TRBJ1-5	CASTMTGQSNQPQHF
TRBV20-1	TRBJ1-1	CSARGEGLLLPSAFF
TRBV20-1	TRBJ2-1	CSARGDRMAYNEQFF
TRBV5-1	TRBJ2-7	CASSQEGYRAYEQYF
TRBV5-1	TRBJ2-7	CASSLPLTGSSYEQYF
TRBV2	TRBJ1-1	CASSDWIDLNTQAFF
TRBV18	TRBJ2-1	CASSGMVTLLNEQFF
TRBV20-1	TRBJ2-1	CSACGLYNEQFF
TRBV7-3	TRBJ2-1	CASSLTEGQGPYNEQFF
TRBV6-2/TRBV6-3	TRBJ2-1	CASNSGTGDYNEQFF